The 29 T cell receptor beta chains reported below all come from one sample, sequenced in a study of early T cells in non-severe SARS-CoV-2 infection. TCRdb ran MiXCR on the 5' RACE reads and lists one entry per CDR3 protein. The sample includes roughly 40,000 distinct CDR3 sequences, 5.9% of them seen just once. Source material: whole blood. These receptors all stem from an adult who was a healthcare worker with PCR-confirmed SARS-CoV-2 infection or an uninfected control (not recorded which).

This clonotype appeared a few times. The V and J genes are TRBV6-2 or TRBV6-3 and TRBJ1-5, with D maybe TRBD1 (6 bases). Germline CDR1 MNHEY, CDR2 SVGEGT. V lost 0 bases, J lost 7 bases, and 13 bases lay in between. This CDR3 comprises 15 residues. The CDR3 coding sequence is TGTGCCAGCAGTTACTCGGGTGCAGGGGTGCAGCCCCAGCATTTT. Protein sequence: CASSYSGAGVQPQHF.

This clonotype was detected many times. The genes are TRBV4-1 and TRBJ2-1; 8 bases are a match to TRBD1. CDR1 is MGHRA and CDR2 is YSYEKL in the germline V gene. This CDR3 has 17 amino acids. With 3 bases clipped from V and 4 bases from J, the junction kept 11 bases outside the gene matches. CDR3 region: CASSQYAPGQAYNEQFF. The CDR3 DNA is TGCGCCAGCAGCCAGTATGCACCGGGACAGGCGTACAATGAGCAGTTCTTC.

This clonotype was seen many times. V gene TRBV19 combines with J gene TRBJ2-1, with no clear D. The CDR3 covers 12 residues. The germline V and J ends were trimmed by 6 bases and 4 bases, with 7 bases remaining between them. CDR1 is LNHDA and CDR2 is SQIVND in the germline V gene (reference sequence). CDR3 region: CASSVRYNEQFF. CDR3 in DNA: TGTGCCAGTAGCGTTAGGTACAATGAGCAGTTCTTC.

This clonotype is judged medium-sized. V usage is TRBV20-1 and J usage is TRBJ1-1; 7 nucleotides align to TRBD1. CDR1 is DFQATT and CDR2 is SNEGSKA in the germline V gene (reference sequence). V was pared by 0 bases and J by 5 bases, with 6 bases of the junction left unmatched. The CDR3 spans 14 residues. The chain's CDR3 is CSARDNRGHTEAFF. The CDR3 DNA sequence: TGCAGTGCTAGAGATAACAGGGGTCATACTGAAGCTTTCTTT.

This clonotype has just a few counts. V is TRBV30 and J is TRBJ2-1; 7 nucleotides match TRBD1. The CDR3 has 14 residues. Germline CDR1 reads GTSNPN; CDR2 reads SVGIG (reference sequence). With V trimmed by 4 bases and J by 4 bases, 7 bases remained unmatched. CDR3 DNA: TGTGCCTGGACCCCAGACAGGGCGTACAATGAGCAGTTCTTC. It specifies CAWTPDRAYNEQFF.

This clonotype has a count of ten or more. The rearrangement links TRBV12-3 or TRBV12-4 to TRBJ2-1; 8 bases agree with TRBD2. CDR3 length equals 14 residues. The ends lost 6 bases at V and 2 bases at J; junction bases unmatched: 3. The CDR3 coding sequence is TGTGCCAGCAGCGGGAGGGTGACCTACAATGAGCAGTTCTTC. This encodes CASSGRVTYNEQFF.

This clonotype was seen ten or more times. The chain links TRBV12-3 or TRBV12-4 to TRBJ2-1, with D possibly TRBD2 on 6 matching bases. With 3 bases removed from V and 0 bases from J, the gap between germline ends came to 12 bases. The CDR3 contains 16 residues. CDR3: CASSLPGGSSYNEQFF. The CDR3 DNA follows: TGTGCCAGCAGTTTGCCCGGGGGAAGCTCCTACAATGAGCAGTTCTTC.

In its sample, this clonotype was seen many times. The V call is TRBV5-1, the J call TRBJ2-3, with no clear D. The CDR3 spans 15 residues. Per the germline V gene, CDR1 is SGHRS and CDR2 is YFSETQ. Trimming stripped 0 bases from V and 0 bases from J, with 8 bases between. The chain's CDR3 is CASSLADLSTDTQYF. The CDR3 DNA follows: TGCGCCAGCAGCTTGGCGGATCTTAGCACAGATACGCAGTATTTT.

This clonotype was detected many times. V is TRBV12-3 or TRBV12-4 and J is TRBJ1-1; 7 nucleotides match TRBD1. Trimming took 6 bases from V and 2 from J; bases not matched to a gene: 6. The CDR3 is 14 amino acids. The CDR3 coding sequence is TGTGCCAGCAGGACAGGGACGGTAAACACTGAAGCTTTCTTT. Translating gives CASRTGTVNTEAFF.

J is TRBJ2-7 and V is TRBV7-8; D not certain. Trimming removed 0 bases at V and 0 bases at J, with 9 bases between. Per germline, CDR1 SGHVS and CDR2 FQNEAQ. The CDR3 loop spans 15 amino acids. CDR3 loop: CASSLAPGSSYEQYF. CDR3 DNA sequence: TGTGCCAGCAGCTTAGCTCCCGGAAGCTCCTACGAGCAGTACTTC. Drawing the rest from reference TRBV7-8 and TRBJ2-7, the complete variable domain is GAGVSQSPRYKVAKRGQDVALRCDPISGHVSLFWYQQALGQGPEFLTYFQNEAQLDKSGLPSDRFFAERPEGSVSTLKIQRTQQEDSAVYLCASSLAPGSSYEQYFGPGTRLTVT.

This clonotype was seen many times. The J gene is TRBJ2-3, the V gene TRBV29-1, with D hard to call. V lost 5 bases, J lost 0 bases, and 9 bases lay in between. The CDR3 loop spans 13 amino acids. Germline CDR1 is SQVTM and CDR2 is ANQGSEA. The CDR3 protein is CSVRRFSTDTQYF. For the CDR3, the DNA is TGCAGCGTTCGCAGGTTCAGCACAGATACGCAGTATTTT.

V usage is TRBV20-1 and J usage is TRBJ2-7, with 7 positions matching TRBD2. CDR3 size: 13 residues. The V gene's germline CDR1 is DFQATT and CDR2 SNEGSKA (reference sequence). J lost 6 bases, V lost 6 bases, and 11 bases had no gene match. CDR3 amino acids: CSAFGSSGFEQYF. The CDR3 DNA reads TGCAGTGCATTCGGGTCTAGCGGTTTCGAGCAGTACTTC.

Concerning this clonotype itself: With a much larger clone just one base away, this may be a read error. V gene TRBV21-1 combines with J gene TRBJ2-1. TRBV21-1 is shown as a pseudogene. The CDR3 runs to 10 residues. The CDR3, as DNA: TGTGCCTGCGTCCGAGGTGAGCAGTTCTTC. Translated: CACVRGEQFF.

V is TRBV15 and J is TRBJ2-7; 9 nucleotides agree with TRBD2. The germline gives CDR1 LNHNV, CDR2 YYDKDF (reference sequence). The V gene end was trimmed by 1 base and the J gene end by 4 bases; junction bases not matched to a gene: 11. The CDR3 sequence is 17 residues long. This chain's CDR3 is CATSRGAAGGPSYEQYF. The DNA for the CDR3 is TGTGCCACCAGCAGAGGGGCGGCGGGAGGGCCGAGTTACGAGCAGTACTTC.

This clonotype was observed a few times. The rearrangement links TRBV20-1 to TRBJ2-2, with 9 positions matching TRBD2. The CDR3 sequence is 15 residues long. The V segment lost 0 bases and the J segment 3 bases; nucleotides outside the gene matches: 2. Germline loops: CDR1 DFQATT, CDR2 SNEGSKA (reference sequence). The CDR3 region has the DNA TGCAGTGCTAGAGATATAGCGGGAGACACCGGGGAGCTGTTTTTT. It encodes CSARDIAGDTGELFF.

This clonotype was counted at least ten times. The chain employs TRBV7-9 and TRBJ1-4; 9 bases match TRBD1. The germline gives CDR1 SEHNR, CDR2 FQNEAQ (reference sequence). The J segment lost 5 bases and the V segment lost 6 bases, leaving 4 bases of the junction unmatched. This CDR3 is built from 14 residues. The CDR3 protein is CASSTGTGNEKLFF. CDR3 nucleotides: TGTGCCAGCAGTACCGGGACAGGGAATGAAAAACTGTTTTTT.

This clonotype was observed at least ten times. The chain carries TRBV27 and TRBJ1-5; D unresolved. Trimming left V 8 bases short and J 6 bases short, with 11 bases between. Germline CDR1 is MNHEY and CDR2 is SMNVEV (reference sequence). CDR3 size: 12 residues. CDR3 region: CASAFTGQPQHF. The CDR3 nucleotides read TGTGCCAGCGCTTTTACTGGTCAGCCCCAGCATTTT.

This clonotype came up many times. This chain connects TRBV2 to TRBJ2-7; 14 bases fit TRBD2. Germline V CDR1 and CDR2: SNHLY, FYNNEI. The CDR3 has 14 residues. V lost 7 bases and J lost 9; bases outside the gene matches: 8. This CDR3 is CASTRGTSGSGQYF. The CDR3 region has the DNA TGTGCCAGCACCAGAGGGACTAGCGGGAGCGGGCAGTACTTC.

The rearrangement links TRBV29-1 to TRBJ2-1, with D possibly being TRBD2 (6 bases). This CDR3 has 13 amino acids. Germline V gene data show CDR1 as SQVTM and CDR2 as ANQGSEA. Trimming shortened V by 7 bases and J by 2 bases, and 12 bases separated the two germline ends. This CDR3 is CSAYLATYNEQFF. CDR3 nucleotides: TGCAGCGCCTACCTAGCGACCTACAATGAGCAGTTCTTC.

This clonotype was recorded at least ten times. V is TRBV11-2 and J is TRBJ2-1; 7 nucleotides agree with TRBD2. The CDR3 totals 15 residues. Trimming at V came to 5 bases and at J to 5 bases, leaving 9 bases not matched to a gene. Germline assignment: CDR1 SGHAT and CDR2 FQNNGV. CDR3 sequence (DNA): TGTGCCAGCAGCCCTAGGATAGCGGGCAACAATGAGCAGTTCTTC. Translated: CASSPRIAGNNEQFF.

The genes are TRBV5-5 and TRBJ2-5; tentatively, D is TRBD2 (5 bases). The CDR3 loop spans 14 amino acids. From germline, CDR1 is SGHKS and CDR2 YYEKEE (reference sequence). The CDR3 is CVSSRGTNEETQYF. CDR3 bases: TGTGTCTCCTCCCGGGGAACCAACGAAGAGACCCAGTACTTC.

This clonotype was seen repeatedly, ten times or more. The V gene is TRBV12-3 or TRBV12-4, the J gene TRBJ1-5; D perhaps matches TRBD1 (5 bases). The CDR3 is 13 amino acids. V lost 5 bases, J lost 2 bases, and 7 bases lay in between. The CDR3 DNA sequence: TGTGCCAGCAGTGGGGGGGGCAATCAGCCCCAGCATTTT. Translating gives CASSGGGNQPQHF.

This clonotype has at least ten counts. A read error may produce the germline difference seen at one junction end. The chain is built from TRBV27 and TRBJ2-1, with TRBD2 identical over 10 bases. This CDR3 contains 16 residues. Germline-derived CDR1 and CDR2 are MNHEY and SMNVEV (reference sequence). In DNA, the CDR3 is TGTGCCAGCAGTTCTCTAGCGGGAGCGGGCTACAATGAGCAGTTCTTT. This translates into CASSSLAGAGYNEQFF.

This clonotype appeared many times. For the CDR3, the DNA is TGTGCCAGCAGCTTGGGGGCATCACCCAACTATGGCTACACCTTC. Its protein product is CASSLGASPNYGYTF. The rearrangement joins TRBV5-6 to TRBJ1-2; no reliable D call. The ends were cut back, 0 bases at V and 2 bases at J, with 11 bases in the middle. This CDR3 region has 15 residues. The germline V gene has CDR1 SGHDT and CDR2 YYEEEE.

This clonotype was recorded many times. The V and J genes are TRBV6-2 or TRBV6-3 and TRBJ2-2; D call uncertain. Germline V lookup: CDR1 MNHEY, CDR2 SVGEGT. V lost 5 bases and J 4 bases, leaving 11 bases between the germline ends. The CDR3 has 14 amino acids. This chain's CDR3 is CASSTDGTTGELFF. DNA of the CDR3: TGTGCCAGCAGTACGGACGGAACCACCGGGGAGCTGTTTTTT.

This clonotype was counted a few times. The V gene is TRBV7-2, the J gene TRBJ2-1, with D unresolved. This CDR3 spans 13 amino acids. V was clipped by 2 bases and J by 5 bases, with 7 bases between them. CDR1 SGHTA and CDR2 FQGNSA come from the germline V gene. CDR3 in DNA: TGTGCCAGCAGCTTAAGTGCCAACAATGAGCAGTTCTTC. Amino acids: CASSLSANNEQFF.

By sample fraction, this clonotype is medium-sized. The V call is TRBV11-2, the J call TRBJ2-3; 10 bases are shared with TRBD2. Germline CDR1 and CDR2: SGHAT and FQNNGV. V lost 5 bases and J lost 3; bases outside the gene matches: 20. This CDR3 has 20 amino acids. CDR3 coding DNA: TGTGCCAGCAGCCCTTTTTACCAGCGGGAGGGTGGGGACCGAACAGATACGCAGTATTTT. It encodes CASSPFYQREGGDRTDTQYF.

This chain joins TRBV4-2 and TRBJ1-1; D is unclear. Germline CDR1 and CDR2: LGHNA and YNFKEQ. V shed 3 bases and J shed 4 bases, with 6 bases lying between them. This CDR3 comprises 12 residues. For the CDR3, the DNA is TGTGCCAGCAGCCATCGGTCCACTGAAGCTTTCTTT. It translates to CASSHRSTEAFF.

This clonotype was counted at least ten times. The V call is TRBV29-1, the J call TRBJ2-1; the match to TRBD2 covers 9 bases. CDR3 length: 14 amino acids. Germline trimming cut 2 bases from V and 7 bases from J; bases unmatched to any gene: 6. The germline V gene encodes CDR1 SQVTM and CDR2 ANQGSEA. CDR3 amino acids: CSVEWSSGINEQFF. As DNA, the CDR3 is TGCAGCGTTGAATGGTCTAGCGGGATAAATGAGCAGTTCTTC.